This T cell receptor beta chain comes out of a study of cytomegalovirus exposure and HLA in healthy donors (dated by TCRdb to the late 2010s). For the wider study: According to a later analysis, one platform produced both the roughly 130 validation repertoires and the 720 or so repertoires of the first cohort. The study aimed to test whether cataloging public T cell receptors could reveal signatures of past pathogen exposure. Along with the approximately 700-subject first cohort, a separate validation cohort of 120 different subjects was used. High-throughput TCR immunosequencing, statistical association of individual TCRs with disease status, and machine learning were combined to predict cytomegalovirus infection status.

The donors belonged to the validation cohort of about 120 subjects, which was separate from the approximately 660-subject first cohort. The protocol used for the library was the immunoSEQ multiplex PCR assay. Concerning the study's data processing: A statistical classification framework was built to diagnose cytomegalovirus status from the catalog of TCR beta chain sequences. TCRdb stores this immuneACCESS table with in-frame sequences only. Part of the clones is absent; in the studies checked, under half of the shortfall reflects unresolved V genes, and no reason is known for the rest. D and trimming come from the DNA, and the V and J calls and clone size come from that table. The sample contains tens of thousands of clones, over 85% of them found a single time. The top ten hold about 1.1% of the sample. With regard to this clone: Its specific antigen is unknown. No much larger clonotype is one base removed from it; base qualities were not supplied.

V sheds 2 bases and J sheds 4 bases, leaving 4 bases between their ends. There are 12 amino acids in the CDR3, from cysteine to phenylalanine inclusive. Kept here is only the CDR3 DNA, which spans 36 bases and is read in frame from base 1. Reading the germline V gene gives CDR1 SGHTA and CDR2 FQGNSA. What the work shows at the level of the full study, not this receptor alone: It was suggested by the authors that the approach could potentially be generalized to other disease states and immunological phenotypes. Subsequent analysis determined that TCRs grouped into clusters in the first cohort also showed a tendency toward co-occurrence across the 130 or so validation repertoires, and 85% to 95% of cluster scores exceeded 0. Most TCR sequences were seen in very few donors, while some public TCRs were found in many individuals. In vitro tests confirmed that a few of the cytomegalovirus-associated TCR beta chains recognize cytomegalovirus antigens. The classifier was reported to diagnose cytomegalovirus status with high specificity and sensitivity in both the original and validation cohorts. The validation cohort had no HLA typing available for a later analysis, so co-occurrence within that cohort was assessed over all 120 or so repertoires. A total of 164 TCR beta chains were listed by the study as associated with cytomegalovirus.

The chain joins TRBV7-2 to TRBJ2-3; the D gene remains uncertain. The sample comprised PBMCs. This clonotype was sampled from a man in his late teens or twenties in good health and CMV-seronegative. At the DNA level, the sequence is TGTGCCAGCAGCTTAAAGCCAGATACGCAGTATTTT. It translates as CASSLKPDTQYF.